This section outlines one T cell receptor beta chain sequence together with its context. Study processing details: Amplifying reference gene primers gave estimates of nucleated cell counts. Measured with immunoSEQ multiplex PCR; TCRdb has only the in-frame clones, and not every one. V and J calls and clone size are as listed in that table; D and trimming were resolved from the DNA. Found here are about 160,000 clones, approximately 84% of them singletons; the top ten hold more than 1%. These data come from a study of blood T cell repertoires in COVID-19. Study details: The samples span acute and convalescent COVID-19 from the United States, Italy and Spain. In each case, the material was cDNA or gDNA derived from T cells, B-cell-depleted T cells, or PBMCs.

This CDR3 contains 12 residues. Trimming removed 8 bases from V and 3 bases from J, with 8 bases in between. CDR1 is MNHEY, CDR2 SMNVEV, per germline (reference sequence). Sequencing was done on a sample of peripheral blood. The receptor comes from a man in his forties with acute or convalescent COVID-19. The V and J genes are TRBV27 and TRBJ1-5; D not resolved. The CDR3, as DNA: TGTGCCAGCGGAGGGCTCAATCAGCCCCAGCATTTT. This sequence encodes CASGGLNQPQHF.